This TCR beta chain appears in the sequencing data of a study of blood T cell repertoires in COVID-19. The wider study: Donors in the United States, Italy and Spain gave samples during acute or convalescent COVID-19. T cells, B-cell-depleted T cells, or PBMCs supplied cDNA or gDNA.

In the original workflow: Amplifying reference gene primers gave estimates of nucleated cell counts. Using immunoSEQ multiplex PCR, the repertoire was profiled, and TCRdb retains in-frame clones only, with some absent. V, J and clone size derive from that table, while D and trimming were established from the DNA sequence. The sample holds around 230,000 clones, over 70% seen once. Of note for this clone: Other nucleotide sequences in the sample specify the same CDR3.

This CDR3 is 15 amino acids long. The V gene end was trimmed by 3 bases and the J gene end by 2 bases; junction bases not matched to a gene: 3. Germline V CDR1 and CDR2: KGHSH, LQKENI. This sequence was found in a woman between 50 and 59 years old with acute or convalescent COVID-19. The chain recombines TRBV18 with TRBJ2-7; 11 nucleotides agree with TRBD1. Sequenced material: peripheral blood. CDR3 sequence: CASSPGQGGTYEQYF. In DNA form, the CDR3 reads TGTGCCAGCTCACCGGGACAGGGGGGGACCTACGAGCAGTACTTC.